This T cell receptor beta chain is from a study of cytomegalovirus exposure and HLA in healthy donors. The CDR3 covers 17 residues. Looked up from germline, CDR1 is SEHNR and CDR2 is FQNEAQ (reference sequence). Primers included in the PCR were 60 Vbeta and 13 Jbeta primers. Repertoires were generated with immunoSEQ multiplex PCR, while TCRdb's copy carries only in-frame clones and drops some. The sample yields approximately 190,000 clones, 73% seen once. As to this clone: At one end the junction does not follow the germline gene, possibly because of a read error.

This TCR was sampled from a woman in her 30s in good health and CMV-seronegative. The sample was PBMCs. The J gene is TRBJ1-5, the V gene TRBV7-9; D not resolved. The DNA for the CDR3 is TGTGCCAGCAGCTCTGGGTTCGCAGGTCGAGGGAATCGGCCCCAGCATTTT. This translates into CASSSGFAGRGNRPQHF. The variable domain in full, with the rest retrieved from reference TRBV7-9 and TRBJ1-5, is DTGVSQNPRHKITKRGQNVTFRCDPISEHNRLYWYRQTLGQGPEFLTYFQNEAQLEKSRLLSDRFSAERPKGSFSTLEIQRTEQGDSAMYLCASSSGFAGRGNRPQHFGDGTRLSIL.